This T cell receptor (beta chain) was identified during a study of T cell responses to AZD1222 COVID-19 vaccine. Study-level findings and limits: Only 5 or 6 people who got AZD1222 tested seropositive at baseline. Repertoires in all cases were sampled only once the peak T cell response had passed. Donor demographics were predominantly white British with a female majority; clonal diversity may be underestimated.

The CDR3 consists of 19 residues. Trimming cost V 4 bases and J 4 bases, with 29 bases left between them. The germline V gene encodes CDR1 SGHNT and CDR2 YYREEE (reference sequence). A note on this clone: Its antigen is unidentified.

Profiled with immunoSEQ multiplex PCR; TCRdb holds only in-frame clones, not every one. The sample shows approximately 200,000 clones, about 89% of them seen only once. The chain links TRBV5-4 to TRBJ1-2; no firm D call. Sample: peripheral blood, taken on day 0 of MenACWY control vaccination. The receptor comes from an adult in good health. CDR3 coding DNA: TGTGCCAGCAGCGGGCCCGCTGACACTCCCTCCAAACAACGCTATGGCTACACCTTC. This gives the protein CASSGPADTPSKQRYGYTF.